The entry that follows covers one TCR beta chain sequence. Its antigen is not known. The sample comes from a study of CD8 T cells in Susac syndrome. TCR beta from blood CD8+ and CD4+ T cells was sequenced. FACS was used to enrich TEMRA cells, whereas the CD8+ and CD4+ T cells were obtained by negative isolation. After extraction with the RNeasy kit, about 0.45 to 1 ug of the RNA was reverse transcribed using random hexamers. Amplification of TCR beta CDR3 was carried out by immunoSEQ multiplex PCR, which covered 54 Vbeta and 13 Jbeta segments. TCRdb re-derived calls from the immunoSEQ multiplex PCR reads in MiXCR, one entry per CDR3 protein. Here the sample spans around 150,000 distinct CDR3 sequences, 94% being singletons. Notes on the study in general: It was acknowledged in the study that the number of individuals who were included in its TCR sequencing and HLA analysis was relatively small.

Germline CDR1 reads PRHDT; CDR2 reads FYEKMQ (reference sequence). The CDR3 consists of 15 residues. Trimming cost V 8 bases and J 7 bases; bases outside gene matches: 10. The receptor was isolated from a human donor in good health. Sequences were obtained from CD8+ T cells from PBMCs. This chain uses TRBV13 with TRBJ2-7; TRBD2 matches 14 bases. The CDR3 DNA sequence: TGTGCCAGCGCAGGACTAGCGGGAGGTCAGCGGGAGCAGTACTTC. This sequence encodes CASAGLAGGQREQYF.